The 9 T cell receptor beta chains listed next were all sequenced from one sample in a study of OX40 agonist ivuxolimab in advanced cancers. Method: immunoSEQ multiplex PCR; TCRdb's copy keeps in-frame clones and lacks some. The table includes around 63,000 clones, 86% detected once. The source was CD4+ or CD8+ T cells sorted from blood, collected in a trial of the OX40 agonist ivuxolimab. These receptors were taken from an adult with an advanced solid tumor such as melanoma, head and neck, liver or kidney cancer.

V is TRBV10-3 and J is TRBJ1-2, with unresolved D. CDR3 size: 13 residues. Trimming took 10 bases from V and 2 from J, leaving 14 bases between them. In germline, CDR1 is ENHRY, CDR2 SYGVKD. Written as DNA, the CDR3 is TGTGCCAACCAAAGGGCATTCAACTATGGCTACACCTTC. It yields the protein CANQRAFNYGYTF.

The CDR3 protein is CASSLGGHRSSYNEQFF. The CDR3, as DNA: TGTGCCAGCAGCTTAGGGGGTCACAGAAGCTCCTACAATGAGCAGTTCTTC. This chain connects TRBV7-9 to TRBJ2-1; D gene unclear. From germline, CDR1 is SEHNR and CDR2 FQNEAQ (reference sequence). Trimming shortened V by 1 base and J by 0 bases, and 13 bases separated the two germline ends. This CDR3 is 17 amino acids long.

V usage is TRBV10-3 and J usage is TRBJ2-6; 9 bases are a match to TRBD1. Germline-derived CDR1 and CDR2 are ENHRY and SYGVKD. The trim removed 6 bases at V and 0 bases at J, leaving 6 bases unmatched. The CDR3 covers 17 residues. The CDR3 nucleotides are TGTGCCATCAGGGGACAGGGTCCAAACTCTGGGGCCAACGTCCTGACTTTC. Its translation is CAIRGQGPNSGANVLTF.

This chain links TRBV6-1 with TRBJ2-3; possible D gene TRBD2, 5 bases. The CDR3 totals 14 residues. V was trimmed by 3 bases and J by 2 bases, leaving 9 bases between them. Germline lookup yields CDR1 MNHNS and CDR2 SASEGT. The CDR3 reads CASSEILDTDTQYF. The CDR3 DNA is TGTGCCAGCAGTGAGATACTAGACACAGATACGCAGTATTTT.

The J gene is TRBJ2-1, the V gene TRBV7-9; the match to TRBD2 covers 11 bases. Germline CDR1 is SEHNR and CDR2 is FQNEAQ (reference sequence). V trimming: 5 bases; J trimming: 7 bases; junction bases outside the gene matches: 7. The CDR3 has 15 amino acids. The CDR3 sequence is CASSPIAGGRNEQFF. CDR3 sequence (DNA): TGTGCCAGCAGCCCCATAGCGGGAGGGAGGAATGAGCAGTTCTTC. The entire variable domain, with the rest obtained from reference TRBV7-9 and TRBJ2-1, is as follows: DTGVSQNPRHKITKRGQNVTFRCDPISEHNRLYWYRQTLGQGPEFLTYFQNEAQLEKSRLLSDRFSAERPKGSFSTLEIQRTEQGDSAMYLCASSPIAGGRNEQFFGPGTRLTVL.

This clone was counted once. This chain connects TRBV6-1 to TRBJ2-2; a weak D match, TRBD2 (6 bases). CDR1 and CDR2 (germline): MNHNS, SASEGT. CDR3 length: 14 amino acids. V shed 3 bases and J shed 7 bases, with 12 bases lying between them. CDR3 sequence (DNA): TGTGCCAGCAGTGAGGGGCGGGATATCGGGGAGCTGTTTTTT. Its translation: CASSEGRDIGELFF.

The gene calls are TRBV2 and TRBJ2-7, with D uncertain. CDR1 SNHLY and CDR2 FYNNEI come from the germline V gene. V lost 7 bases, J lost 1 base, and 5 bases lay in between. This CDR3 has 11 residues. The CDR3 coding sequence is TGTGCCAGCAAAGAGTCCTACGAGCAGTACTTC. Protein product: CASKESYEQYF.

The J gene is TRBJ1-4, the V gene TRBV6-1; D is unresolved. Per the germline V gene, CDR1 is MNHNS and CDR2 is SASEGT. The length of the CDR3 is 15 residues. V was shortened by 4 bases and J by 7 bases, with 16 bases between the two germline ends. In DNA, the CDR3 is TGTGCCAGCAGTGCCTTAGGAACGCGGGGTGAAAAACTGTTTTTT. Amino acids: CASSALGTRGEKLFF.

This chain joins TRBV9 and TRBJ2-5; no firm D call. Germline V gene lookup returns CDR1 SGDLS and CDR2 YYNGEE. The CDR3 spans 12 residues. V was trimmed by 0 bases and J by 3 bases, leaving 3 bases between them. CDR3 in amino acids: CASSVGEETQYF. The CDR3, as DNA: TGTGCCAGCAGCGTAGGGGAAGAGACCCAGTACTTC.